This entry concerns a single T cell receptor beta chain. CDR1 and CDR2 from the germline V gene are MNHEY and SVGAGI. Trimming shortened V by 8 bases and J by 8 bases, and 19 bases separated the two germline ends. The CDR3 is made up of 15 amino acids. These data are taken from a study of blood T cell repertoires in COVID-19. Study as a whole: The United States, Italy and Spain supplied acute and convalescent COVID-19 samples. Nucleic acid was either cDNA or gDNA, and it came from T cells, B-cell-depleted T cells, or PBMCs.

Recruits, aged roughly 18 to 100 years, lived in 20 to 30 US areas. Donors in Cohort 3 counted as recovered after two negative PCRs, clearance, or symptom resolution. TCRdb's table, derived via immunoSEQ multiplex PCR, lists solely in-frame clones and lacks some. The sample holds around 290,000 clones; 89% are singletons and the top ten take 1.7%. Sequencing used PBMCs or T cells enriched from blood (not recorded which). This chain uses TRBV6-5 with TRBJ1-6, with D hard to call. The receptor was isolated from a woman in her forties who had recovered from COVID-19. The DNA for the CDR3 is TGTGCCAGCTGCACCGGGCCAATGCGGGATTCACCCCTCCACTTT. Residues: CASCTGPMRDSPLHF.